The sequence of this TCR beta chain was determined in a study of T cell responses to AZD1222 COVID-19 vaccine. Assay used: immunoSEQ multiplex PCR; TCRdb lists only in-frame clones, some missing. Here the sample spans more than 85,000 clones, approximately 91% being singletons. Trimming stripped 5 bases from V and 2 bases from J, with 7 bases between. CDR3 length equals 13 residues. Germline V gene data show CDR1 as LNHDA and CDR2 as SQIVND (reference sequence). The sequenced sample was peripheral blood, obtained on day 0 of AZD1222 vaccination. This sequence was found in an adult in good health. The chain joins TRBV19 to TRBJ1-3; D is ambiguous. Written as DNA, the CDR3 is TGTGCCAGTAGTTTCCAGCCTGGAAACACCATATATTTT. Its translation is CASSFQPGNTIYF.